This T cell receptor beta chain was documented in a study of blood T cell repertoires in COVID-19 (dated by TCRdb to 2020 to 2021). In the study overall: Samples from collaborators originated in the United States, Italy and Spain and spanned both the acute and convalescent phases of COVID-19. The material from the prospective study consisted of cDNA or gDNA derived from T cells, B-cell-depleted T cells, or PBMCs. Samples were obtained from the ongoing ImmuneRACE study (first 160 participants) and from 1,254 subjects provided by 6 global collaborators. Where available, HLA class I and class II types were obtained from metadata supplied by the sample provider rather than from assay-based typing. Nearly every sample came with metadata listing a de-identified subject ID, COVID-19 status, age in years and sex. The dataset comprised deeply sampled blood TCRbeta repertoires from subjects exposed to, actively infected with, or recovered from COVID-19. The repertoires were released in a freely available public database meant as a resource for research on the immune response to SARS-CoV-2. The study at large found these results: How much clinical and demographic metadata was included differed by source and by participant, and the metadata was provided uncurated.

As regards this clone: Its antigen remains undetermined. Base qualities are not provided; no much larger clone lies one nucleotide away.

Participants in the prospective study were aged about 18 to 90 years, lived in 24 United States geographic areas, and enrolled through a virtual design. In the prospective study, participants were assigned to cohorts based on the clinical history participants reported in a screening survey and a study questionnaire. Mobile phlebotomists in the prospective study collected whole blood, serum and a nasopharyngeal or oropharyngeal swab from every participant. Additional blood draws and questionnaires over an approximately 2-month period could optionally be provided by prospective study participants. Blood samples from the prospective study were shipped frozen or at room temperature prior to DNA extraction. TCRbeta CDR3 regions were amplified from genomic DNA by means of the immunoSEQ Assay, a bias-controlled multiplex PCR. For the original study's pipeline: Nucleated cell counts per sample were estimated from amplification of reference gene primers within the assay. To quantify the absolute abundance of each unique TCRbeta CDR3 rearrangement, sequence reads were collapsed and filtered. For each sample, productive Simpson clonality was calculated by taking the square root of Simpson's diversity index across productive rearrangements. This is the immuneACCESS table as TCRdb keeps it, with only in-frame sequences that have V and J called. A part of the clones is gone; compared with another copy, unresolved V genes explain less than half, and the rest is unexplained. V and J calls and clone size are those listed in that table; D and trimming were worked out from the DNA. For this sample there are roughly 220,000 clones; 70% to 85% appear just once. The ten biggest clones cover 1.3% of the sample.

The CDR3 starts with the cysteine, ends with the phenylalanine, and has 17 residues. CDR3 DNA only is kept here, 51 bases in frame from base 1. Trimming removed 4 bases from V and 3 bases from J, leaving 21 bases between the germline ends. The germline V gene encodes CDR1 LGHDT and CDR2 YNNKEL (reference sequence). The sequence joins TRBV3-1 (or the pseudogene TRBV3-2) to TRBJ1-2; D gene: possibly TRBD1, on 5 matching bases. This sequence was found in a woman in her thirties or forties with acute COVID-19. The sequenced material came from PBMCs or T cells enriched from blood (not recorded which). CDR3 loop: CASSRVKVLRAHYGYTF. The DNA reads as follows: TGTGCCAGCAGCCGAGTCAAAGTTCTCAGGGCGCACTATGGCTACACCTTC.